This T cell receptor (beta chain) emerged from a study of vaccination and CD4 T cells after COVID-19. Study-level background: Median time from second vaccine dose to sampling was about 77 days (14 to 241).

The Oncomine TCR Beta short-read assay was applied to DNA of cultured CD4+ T cells. Genomic DNA from cultured CD4+ T cells was extracted. In TCRdb, the PCR reads were re-called with MiXCR into one record per CDR3 protein. The table lists 15,000 or so distinct CDR3 sequences, over 55% of them singletons. Documented treatment: approximately nine-day PBMC culture with coronavirus spike peptide pools or control peptides (ViraFEST assay). Regarding the study as a whole: Convalescent patients gained a median 86.3% of their reactive clones only post-vaccination.

The length of the CDR3 is 13 residues. Deletions cut 4 bases from V and 7 bases from J, with 13 bases between. The germline gives CDR1 MGHRA, CDR2 YSYEKL. About this clonotype: Its antigen remains unidentified.

This TCR was sampled from a human donor who had recovered from COVID-19. Specimen: CD4+ T cells from blood, cultured in vitro. This chain connects TRBV4-1 to TRBJ1-2, with D possibly matching TRBD1 (5 bases). The CDR3 reads CASSPGNQGGYTF. DNA of the CDR3: TGCGCCAGCAGCCCCGGCAATCAGGGTGGCTACACCTTC.